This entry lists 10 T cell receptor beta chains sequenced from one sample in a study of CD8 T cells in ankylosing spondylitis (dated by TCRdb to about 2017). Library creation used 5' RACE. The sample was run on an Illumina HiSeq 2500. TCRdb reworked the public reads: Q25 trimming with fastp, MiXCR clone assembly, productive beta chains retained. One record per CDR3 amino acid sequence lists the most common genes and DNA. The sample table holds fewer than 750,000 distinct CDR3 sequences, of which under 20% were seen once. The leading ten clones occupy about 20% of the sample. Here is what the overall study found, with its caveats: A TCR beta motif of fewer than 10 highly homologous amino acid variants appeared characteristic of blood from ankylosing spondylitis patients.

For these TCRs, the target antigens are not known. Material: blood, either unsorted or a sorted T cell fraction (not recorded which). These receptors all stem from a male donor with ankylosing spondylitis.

The CDR3 DNA sequence: TGTGCCAGCAGCTTGGGACTAGCGGGCCTTTTAAGGTCCTACGAGCAGTACTTC. Translation: CASSLGLAGLLRSYEQYF. The chain couples TRBV11-2 to TRBJ2-7; 12 bases align to TRBD2. Trimming cost V 3 bases and J 1 base; bases outside gene matches: 10. The CDR3 sequence is 18 residues long. From germline, CDR1 is SGHAT and CDR2 FQNNGV.

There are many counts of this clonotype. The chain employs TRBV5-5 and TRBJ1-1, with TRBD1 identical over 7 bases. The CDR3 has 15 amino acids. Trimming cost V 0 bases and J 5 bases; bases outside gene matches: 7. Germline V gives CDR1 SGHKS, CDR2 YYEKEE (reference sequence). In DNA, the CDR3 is TGTGCCAGCAGCTTGGGCATCGGCAGGGGGACTGAAGCTTTCTTT. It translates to CASSLGIGRGTEAFF.

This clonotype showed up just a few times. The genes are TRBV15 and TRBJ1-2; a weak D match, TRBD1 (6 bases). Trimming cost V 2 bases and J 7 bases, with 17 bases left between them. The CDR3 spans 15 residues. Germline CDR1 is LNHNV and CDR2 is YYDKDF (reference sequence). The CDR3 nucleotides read TGTGCCACCAGCAGAAAAACAGGGATCCCCATTGGCTACACCTTC. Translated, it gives CATSRKTGIPIGYTF.

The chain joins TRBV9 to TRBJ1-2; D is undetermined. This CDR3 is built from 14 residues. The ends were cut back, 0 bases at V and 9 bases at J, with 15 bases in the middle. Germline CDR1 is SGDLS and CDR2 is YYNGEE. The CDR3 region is CASSVGQSIRSYTF. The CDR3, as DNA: TGTGCCAGCAGCGTAGGCCAATCTATCCGGAGCTACACCTTC.

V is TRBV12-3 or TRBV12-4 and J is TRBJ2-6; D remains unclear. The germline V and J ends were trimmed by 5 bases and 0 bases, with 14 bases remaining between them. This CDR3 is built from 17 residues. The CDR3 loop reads CASSPQWLNSGANVLTF. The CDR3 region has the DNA TGTGCCAGCAGTCCCCAGTGGCTGAACTCTGGGGCCAACGTCCTGACTTTC.

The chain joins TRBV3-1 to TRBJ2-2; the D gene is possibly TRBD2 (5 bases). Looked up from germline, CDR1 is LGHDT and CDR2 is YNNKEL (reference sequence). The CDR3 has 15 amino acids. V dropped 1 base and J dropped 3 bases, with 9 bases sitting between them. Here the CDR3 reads CASSQVARDTGELFF. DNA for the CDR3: TGTGCCAGCAGCCAAGTTGCGCGGGACACCGGGGAGCTGTTTTTT.

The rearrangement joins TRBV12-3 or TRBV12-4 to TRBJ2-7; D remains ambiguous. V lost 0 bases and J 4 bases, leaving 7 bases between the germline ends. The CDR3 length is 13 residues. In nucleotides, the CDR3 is TGTGCCAGCAGTTTAGCGCTGATTTACGAGCAGTACTTC. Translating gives CASSLALIYEQYF.

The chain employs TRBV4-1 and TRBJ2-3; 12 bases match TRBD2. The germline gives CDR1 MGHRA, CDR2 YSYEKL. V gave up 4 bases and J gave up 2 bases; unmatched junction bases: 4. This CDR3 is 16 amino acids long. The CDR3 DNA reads TGCGCCAGCAGCCTTCGGACTAGCGGGGACACAGATACGCAGTATTTT. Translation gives CASSLRTSGDTDTQYF.

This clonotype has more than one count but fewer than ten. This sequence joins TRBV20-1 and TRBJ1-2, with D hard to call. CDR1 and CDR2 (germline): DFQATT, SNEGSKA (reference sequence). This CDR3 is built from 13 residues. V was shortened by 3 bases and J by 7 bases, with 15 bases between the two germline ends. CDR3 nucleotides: TGCAGTGCTAGTTTAATCGGGCAGTCTGGCTACACCTTC. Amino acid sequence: CSASLIGQSGYTF.

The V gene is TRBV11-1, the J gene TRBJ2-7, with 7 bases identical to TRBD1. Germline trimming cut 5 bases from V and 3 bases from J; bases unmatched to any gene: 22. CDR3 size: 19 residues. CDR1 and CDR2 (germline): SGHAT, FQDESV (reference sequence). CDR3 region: CASSGRQPSITGVVYEQYF. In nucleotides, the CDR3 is TGTGCCAGCAGCGGGCGTCAGCCTTCTATTACAGGGGTTGTCTACGAGCAGTACTTC.